Below are 14 T cell receptor beta chains sequenced from a single sample in a study of blood T cell repertoires in COVID-19. TCRdb keeps only in-frame clones here, not all; method: immunoSEQ multiplex PCR. The sample lists about 380,000 clones, 81% occurring once. The sequenced material came from peripheral blood. These receptors originate from a human donor with acute or convalescent COVID-19. The donor label of this sample is uncertain.

The gene calls are TRBV10-1 and TRBJ2-2; a weak D match, TRBD1 (6 bases). Trimming shortened V by 8 bases and J by 4 bases, and 14 bases separated the two germline ends. The CDR3 runs to 14 residues. Per the germline V gene, CDR1 is WNHNN and CDR2 is SYGVQD (reference sequence). As DNA, the CDR3 is TGCGCCAGCGCCCGGCAGGGGCTCACCGGGGAGCTGTTTTTT. Translation: CASARQGLTGELFF.

J is TRBJ2-7 and V is TRBV2; 9 positions match TRBD1. CDR1 is SNHLY, CDR2 FYNNEI, per germline. V gave up 10 bases and J gave up 2 bases; unmatched junction bases: 6. CDR3 size: 13 residues. CDR3 bases: TGTGCCACCCTGGGACAGGGCGCCTACGAGCAGTACTTC. Translating it yields CATLGQGAYEQYF. Variable domain in full (rest from reference TRBV2 and TRBJ2-7): EPEVTQTPSHQVTQMGQEVILRCVPISNHLYFYWYRQILGQKVEFLVSFYNNEISEKSEIFDDQFSVERPDGSNFTLKIRSTKLEDSAMYFCATLGQGAYEQYFGPGTRLTVT.

The chain employs TRBV3-1 (or the pseudogene TRBV3-2) and TRBJ1-2; D is uncertain. This CDR3 spans 12 amino acids. Germline lookup yields CDR1 LGHDT and CDR2 YNNKEL (reference sequence). Trimming left V 8 bases short and J 3 bases short, with 10 bases between. CDR3 nucleotide sequence: TGTGCCAGCTCTGACGGGGACTATGGCTACACCTTC. Translation: CASSDGDYGYTF.

The chain couples TRBV28 to TRBJ1-1, with D perhaps matching TRBD1 (6 bases). Germline V lookup: CDR1 MDHEN, CDR2 SYDVKM. The V end was cut by 7 bases, the J end by 3 bases, with 15 bases between. There are 14 residues in the CDR3. The CDR3 region is CASKLGGKDTEAFF. As DNA, the CDR3 is TGTGCCAGCAAACTAGGGGGAAAAGACACTGAAGCTTTCTTT.

This sequence joins TRBV2 and TRBJ1-5; D call uncertain. Trimming shortened V by 10 bases and J by 3 bases, and 10 bases separated the two germline ends. The CDR3 length is 12 residues. Germline V lookup: CDR1 SNHLY, CDR2 FYNNEI. CDR3 loop: CATSGDNQPQHF. The CDR3 DNA sequence: TGTGCCACCAGCGGGGACAATCAGCCCCAGCATTTT.

The chain has TRBV2 and TRBJ1-1; D may be TRBD1 (6 bases). CDR1 is SNHLY and CDR2 is FYNNEI in the germline V gene. The CDR3 has 15 residues. V dropped 6 bases and J dropped 1 base, with 15 bases sitting between them. CDR3 DNA: TGTGCCAGCAGGAGGGGGTCGGGATCGAACACTGAAGCTTTCTTT. Protein product: CASRRGSGSNTEAFF. The whole variable domain, filled in from reference TRBV2 and TRBJ1-1, reads EPEVTQTPSHQVTQMGQEVILRCVPISNHLYFYWYRQILGQKVEFLVSFYNNEISEKSEIFDDQFSVERPDGSNFTLKIRSTKLEDSAMYFCASRRGSGSNTEAFFGQGTRLTVV.

This chain connects TRBV5-4 to TRBJ2-1; no reliable D call. The V gene's germline CDR1 is SGHNT and CDR2 YYREEE (reference sequence). Between the trimmed V and J ends, which lost 5 bases and 7 bases, there was a span of 13 bases. This CDR3 is built from 13 residues. The CDR3 protein is CASSSPRENEQFF. CDR3 in DNA: TGTGCCAGCAGTTCCCCTCGCGAAAATGAGCAGTTCTTC.

The rearrangement links TRBV2 to TRBJ1-4; D perhaps matches TRBD1 (6 bases). The CDR3 covers 16 residues. Germline loops: CDR1 SNHLY, CDR2 FYNNEI. The V end lost 6 bases, the J end lost 1 base, and 15 bases lay between the germline ends. Here the CDR3 DNA reads TGTGCCAGCAGAAAAAGGACAGCACGAACTAATGAAAAACTGTTTTTT. Its translation is CASRKRTARTNEKLFF.

This clone was counted a single time. V is TRBV3-1 (or the pseudogene TRBV3-2) and J is TRBJ2-7; the match to TRBD1 covers 8 bases. The CDR3 runs to 14 residues. CDR1 LGHDT and CDR2 YNNKEL come from the germline V gene (reference sequence). J lost 4 bases, V lost 1 base, and 3 bases had no gene match. The CDR3 sequence: CASSQGTGIYEQYF. The CDR3 region has the DNA TGTGCCAGCAGCCAAGGGACAGGGATTTACGAGCAGTACTTC.

Concerning this clone: This sample includes further DNA sequences coding for the same CDR3. V and J are TRBV5-1 and TRBJ2-5; the D gene is possibly TRBD1 (5 bases). Germline V gene data show CDR1 as SGHRS and CDR2 as YFSETQ. The CDR3 consists of 13 residues. V was shortened by 0 bases and J by 4 bases, with 7 bases between the two germline ends. This CDR3 reads CASSLVGRETQYF. In DNA form, the CDR3 reads TGCGCCAGCAGCTTGGTGGGGCGAGAGACCCAGTACTTC.

The chain joins TRBV5-4 to TRBJ2-7, with TRBD1 matching over 7 bases. The CDR3 has 15 amino acids. The germline V gene encodes CDR1 SGHNT and CDR2 YYREEE (reference sequence). Trimming took 4 bases from V and 0 from J; bases not matched to a gene: 7. CDR3 coding DNA: TGTGCCAGCAGCGGGGGTCGGGACAGCTCCTACGAGCAGTACTTC. Its protein is CASSGGRDSSYEQYF.

V is TRBV4-2 and J is TRBJ2-3; 8 nucleotides line up with TRBD2. V was clipped by 4 bases and J by 0 bases; unmatched bases: 15. Looked up from germline, CDR1 is LGHNA and CDR2 is YNFKEQ. The CDR3 sequence is 19 residues long. The CDR3 here is CASSLQGWGSGASTDTQYF. The DNA for the CDR3 is TGTGCCAGCAGCCTCCAAGGCTGGGGTAGCGGGGCCAGCACAGATACGCAGTATTTT.

The chain carries TRBV5-1 and TRBJ1-2; 7 bases line up with TRBD1. Germline assignment: CDR1 SGHRS and CDR2 YFSETQ. Trimming removed 4 bases from V and 4 bases from J; junction bases left unmatched: 7. CDR3 length equals 14 residues. CDR3 protein: CASSREGQPYGYTF. Here the CDR3 DNA reads TGCGCCAGCAGCCGGGAGGGACAGCCCTATGGCTACACCTTC.

V gene TRBV5-1 combines with J gene TRBJ1-1, with D maybe TRBD1 (5 bases). The germline gives CDR1 SGHRS, CDR2 YFSETQ. The ends were cut back, 2 bases at V and 5 bases at J, with 13 bases in the middle. The length of the CDR3 is 14 residues. CDR3 coding DNA: TGCGCCAGCAGCTTTCAGGGCGAGGATACTGAAGCTTTCTTT. Translation gives CASSFQGEDTEAFF.